One T cell receptor (beta chain) is described in this entry. What it binds is unknown. The read terminates 3 residues before the CDR3 end, so the remaining end is supplied by the germline J gene. The sample originates from a study of T cells in women clearing cervical HPV infection. Study details: HLA type could not be excluded as a confounder. Regarding the study as a whole: Associations may precede or follow infection; HPV-specific or memory T cells were not isolated.

The repertoire was sequenced with immunoSEQ multiplex PCR; TCRdb's copy has only in-frame clones and lacks some. Reported are 15,000 to 20,000 clones; the ten largest clones contain about a sixth. This CDR3 contains 17 residues. In germline, CDR1 is SGHTA, CDR2 FQGNSA. V was clipped by 0 bases and J by 0 bases; unmatched bases: 5. The sequenced material came from blood buffy coat. The chain has TRBV7-2 and TRBJ1-1; 9 bases are shared with TRBD1. The receptor was isolated from a woman between 18 and 69 years old with a cervical HPV16 infection that either progressed to CIN3+ or cleared (not recorded which). The DNA read from the CDR3 is TGTGCCAGCAGCTTAGCCCCGACAGGGGGGATGAACACTGAA. This translates into CASSLAPTGGMNTE. The whole CDR3 is CASSLAPTGGMNTEAFF. Looking up the rest from reference TRBV7-2 and TRBJ1-1 gives the full variable domain: GAGVSQSPSNKVTEKGKDVELRCDPISGHTALYWYRQSLGQGLEFLIYFQGNSAPDKSGLPSDRFSAERTGGSVSTLTIQRTQQEDSAVYLCASSLAPTGGMNTEAFFGQGTRLTVV.